Below are 24 T cell receptor beta chains sequenced from a single sample in a study of blood T cell repertoires in COVID-19. Clones were sequenced by immunoSEQ multiplex PCR, and TCRdb holds only the in-frame ones, with some missing. The table records more than 200,000 clones, less than 90% of them present only once. The sequenced sample consisted of peripheral blood. The receptors were sampled from a woman of 80 years or more with COVID-19, enrolled during active disease.

The chain uses TRBV2 and TRBJ1-2; 7 bases are shared with TRBD1. Trimming at V came to 6 bases and at J to 1 base, leaving 8 bases not matched to a gene. Germline-derived CDR1 and CDR2 are SNHLY and FYNNEI. This CDR3 has 15 residues. CDR3 residues: CASRGDRDRNYGYTF. CDR3 nucleotide sequence: TGTGCCAGCAGGGGAGACAGGGACCGTAACTATGGCTACACCTTC.

J is TRBJ1-6 and V is TRBV2, with a weak D call TRBD1 (6 bases). CDR1 is SNHLY and CDR2 is FYNNEI in the germline V gene. Trimming pared 6 bases from V and 7 bases from J, leaving 10 bases between. This CDR3 has 13 amino acids. The CDR3 DNA is TGTGCCAGCAGCTCCGGGACAAATTCACCCCTCCACTTT. Translation: CASSSGTNSPLHF.

The chain has TRBV10-3 and TRBJ2-2; a weak D match, TRBD1 (6 bases). This CDR3 is 17 amino acids long. Trimming cost V 4 bases and J 1 base, with 16 bases left between them. Germline V lookup: CDR1 ENHRY, CDR2 SYGVKD. CDR3 DNA: TGTGCCATCAGTGGCCTAACAGGGTACAGGAACACCGGGGAGCTGTTTTTT. Amino acid sequence: CAISGLTGYRNTGELFF.

The chain joins TRBV5-4 to TRBJ2-5; D possibly corresponds to TRBD1 (6 bases). Trimming removed 4 bases at V and 5 bases at J, with 15 bases between. Germline V gene lookup returns CDR1 SGHNT and CDR2 YYREEE (reference sequence). This CDR3 is built from 14 residues. The CDR3 DNA reads as TGTGCCAGCAGCAGTCGCACAGGGTCGGAGACCCAGTACTTC. This encodes CASSSRTGSETQYF.

CDR3 loop: CASSLALAGDGYEQYF. The CDR3 coding sequence is TGTGCCAGCAGCTTAGCGCTTGCGGGGGACGGGTACGAGCAGTACTTC. This chain uses TRBV7-2 with TRBJ2-7, with 7 nucleotides matching TRBD2. The trim removed 0 bases at V and 4 bases at J, leaving 9 bases unmatched. The germline V gene encodes CDR1 SGHTA and CDR2 FQGNSA. CDR3 length equals 16 residues.

This clone was observed once. CDR3 sequence reads: CASSPPGGAQGKLFF. CDR3 in DNA: TGTGCCAGCTCACCACCGGGGGGGGCGCAAGGAAAACTGTTTTTT. The chain couples TRBV18 to TRBJ1-4, with D perhaps TRBD1 (6 bases). The CDR3 is 15 residues long. V was pared by 0 bases and J by 10 bases, with 15 bases between. The V gene's germline CDR1 is KGHSH and CDR2 LQKENI.

This chain connects TRBV28 to TRBJ1-1; D might be TRBD1 (6 bases). CDR3 length equals 12 residues. Germline-derived CDR1 and CDR2 are MDHEN and SYDVKM. CDR3 DNA: TGTGCAGCGCACACAGGGCTCACTGAAGCTTTCTTT. As protein: CAAHTGLTEAFF. Using reference TRBV28 and TRBJ1-1 for the parts outside the CDR3, the full variable domain is DVKVTQSSRYLVKRTGEKVFLECVQDMDHENMFWYRQDPGLGLRLIYFSYDVKMKEKGDIPEGYSVSREKKERFSLILESASTNQTSMYLCAAHTGLTEAFFGQGTRLTVV.

This chain connects TRBV29-1 to TRBJ1-2, with 8 bases aligning to TRBD1. Germline V lookup: CDR1 SQVTM, CDR2 ANQGSEA. CDR3 length equals 13 residues. The V segment lost 6 bases and the J segment 6 bases; nucleotides outside the gene matches: 9. For the CDR3, the DNA is TGCAGCGTGAACAGCCAGGGGGCGGATGGCTACACCTTC. Translated, it gives CSVNSQGADGYTF.

The CDR3 sequence: CASSLVAGGKGANVLTF. The CDR3 DNA reads as TGTGCCAGCAGCTTAGTCGCAGGGGGGAAGGGGGCCAACGTCCTGACTTTC. V gene TRBV7-2 combines with J gene TRBJ2-6, with D possibly matching TRBD1 (7 bases). The CDR3 has 17 amino acids. Germline CDR1 is SGHTA and CDR2 is FQGNSA. Trimming shortened V by 1 base and J by 4 bases, and 14 bases separated the two germline ends.

The chain couples TRBV7-6 to TRBJ2-7; a possible D gene is TRBD1 (7 bases). Germline V gives CDR1 SGHVS, CDR2 FNYEAQ. Trimming took off 4 bases at V and 3 bases at J, with 16 bases between the two ends. This CDR3 region has 15 residues. CDR3 in DNA: TGTGCCAGCAGCTCACCCGCGGGACAGCTCTACGAGCAGTACTTC. Residues: CASSSPAGQLYEQYF. Full variable domain (remainder filled in from reference TRBV7-6 and TRBJ2-7): GAGVSQSPRYKVTKRGQDVALRCDPISGHVSLYWYRQALGQGPEFLTYFNYEAQQDKSGLPNDRFSAERPEGSISTLTIQRTEQRDSAMYRCASSSPAGQLYEQYFGPGTRLTVT.

The chain joins TRBV3-1 (or the pseudogene TRBV3-2) to TRBJ1-1; no clear D gene. Germline V gene lookup returns CDR1 LGHDT and CDR2 YNNKEL (reference sequence). The CDR3 consists of 14 residues. Trimming removed 8 bases from V and 8 bases from J, with 21 bases in between. CDR3 residues: CASGSGQSNPEAFF. CDR3 bases: TGTGCCAGCGGGAGTGGCCAGAGCAACCCGGAAGCTTTCTTT.

This chain connects TRBV11-3 to TRBJ2-3; TRBD2 aligns across 12 bases. The germline gives CDR1 SGHNT, CDR2 YENEEA. J gave up 0 bases and V 4 bases, and 5 bases lay outside the gene matches. The CDR3 consists of 17 residues. In DNA form, the CDR3 reads TGTGCCAGCAGCTCCGGACTAGCGGGGACTAGCACAGATACGCAGTATTTT. Amino acids: CASSSGLAGTSTDTQYF. Supplemented by reference TRBV11-3 and TRBJ2-3, the full variable domain reads EAGVVQSPRYKIIEKKQPVAFWCNPISGHNTLYWYLQNLGQGPELLIRYENEEAVDDSQLPKDRFSAERLKGVDSTLKIQPAELGDSAVYLCASSSGLAGTSTDTQYFGPGTRLTVL.

V gene TRBV6-5 combines with J gene TRBJ2-2, with a weak D call TRBD1 (5 bases). Germline V gene lookup returns CDR1 MNHEY and CDR2 SVGAGI. This CDR3 comprises 14 residues. The V end lost 6 bases, the J end lost 2 bases, and 10 bases lay between the germline ends. This CDR3 reads CASRGAANTGELFF. CDR3 DNA: TGTGCCAGCAGAGGGGCAGCTAACACCGGGGAGCTGTTTTTT.

The chain carries TRBV29-1 and TRBJ2-5; no clear D gene. The CDR3 sequence is 12 residues long. Germline values: CDR1 SQVTM, CDR2 ANQGSEA. Trimming stripped 7 bases from V and 2 bases from J, with 11 bases between. In nucleotides, the CDR3 is TGCAGCGCCGTCGCCGGTCAAGAGACCCAGTACTTC. Protein: CSAVAGQETQYF. Based on the CDR3 plus reference TRBV29-1 and TRBJ2-5, the full variable domain is SAVISQKPSRDICQRGTSLTIQCQVDSQVTMMFWYRQQPGQSLTLIATANQGSEATYESGFVIDKFPISRPNLTFSTLTVSNMSPEDSSIYLCSAVAGQETQYFGPGTRLLVL.

J is TRBJ2-2 and V is TRBV27; 7 bases fit TRBD1. This CDR3 spans 17 amino acids. Looked up from germline, CDR1 is MNHEY and CDR2 is SMNVEV (reference sequence). V shed 1 base, J shed 4 bases, and the junction held 9 bases outside the gene matches. The CDR3 loop is CASSLWGQPRGTGELFF. DNA for the CDR3: TGTGCCAGCAGTTTATGGGGACAGCCGAGGGGCACCGGGGAGCTGTTTTTT.

The CDR3 is CASVLTGGANVLTF. The CDR3 region has the DNA TGTGCCAGCGTACTCACCGGTGGGGCCAACGTCCTGACTTTC. This chain links TRBV7-2 with TRBJ2-6; no definite D call. Germline CDR1 SGHTA, CDR2 FQGNSA. The CDR3 covers 14 residues. Trimming took off 8 bases at V and 3 bases at J, with 11 bases between the two ends.

J is TRBJ2-5 and V is TRBV9; TRBD1 agrees at 7 bases. Germline CDR1 reads SGDLS; CDR2 reads YYNGEE. V lost 4 bases and J lost 4; bases outside the gene matches: 7. The CDR3 has 14 residues. The CDR3 DNA is TGTGCCAGCAGCCCAACAGGGGCCTCAGAGACCCAGTACTTC. It codes for CASSPTGASETQYF.

This chain connects TRBV28 to TRBJ2-3, with TRBD2 identical over 9 bases. J gave up 5 bases and V 2 bases, and 11 bases lay outside the gene matches. The CDR3 is 17 residues long. CDR1 is MDHEN and CDR2 is SYDVKM in the germline V gene. The CDR3 bases are TGTGCCAGCAGTTTAGGTGGAGTAGCGGGGGCCAAAGATACGCAGTATTTT. Its translation is CASSLGGVAGAKDTQYF.

This chain uses TRBV18 with TRBJ1-2; D not certain. The length of the CDR3 is 14 residues. Looked up from germline, CDR1 is KGHSH and CDR2 is LQKENI. The ends were cut back, 2 bases at V and 8 bases at J, with 15 bases in the middle. The CDR3, as DNA: TGTGCCAGCTCACCAGGCCGGGAGAGGAACGGCTACACCTTC. Amino acids: CASSPGRERNGYTF. The full variable domain, in which reference TRBV18 and TRBJ1-2 provide the parts outside the CDR3, is NAGVMQNPRHLVRRRGQEARLRCSPMKGHSHVYWYRQLPEEGLKFMVYLQKENIIDESGMPKERFSAEFPKEGPSILRIQQVVRGDSAAYFCASSPGRERNGYTFGSGTRLTVV.

This chain connects TRBV29-1 to TRBJ2-1, with TRBD2 identical over 10 bases. The V segment lost 3 bases and the J segment 2 bases; nucleotides outside the gene matches: 1. Germline values: CDR1 SQVTM, CDR2 ANQGSEA. The CDR3 runs 14 residues. The CDR3 nucleotides read TGCAGCGTTGATCTAGCGGGGGCCTACAATGAGCAGTTCTTC. This translates into CSVDLAGAYNEQFF.

The chain recombines TRBV10-3 with TRBJ1-1, with unresolved D. This CDR3 has 15 amino acids. Trimming removed 0 bases from V and 2 bases from J, with 10 bases in between. Per germline, CDR1 ENHRY and CDR2 SYGVKD. CDR3 residues: CAISESSRGNTEAFF. The CDR3 bases are TGTGCCATCAGTGAGTCGTCTCGGGGAAACACTGAAGCTTTCTTT.

The chain recombines TRBV15 with TRBJ1-2; the D gene is possibly TRBD1 (5 bases). The CDR3 is 14 residues long. Germline V gives CDR1 LNHNV, CDR2 YYDKDF (reference sequence). V gave up 5 bases and J gave up 5 bases, with 15 bases separating them. As DNA, the CDR3 is TGTGCCACCAGCCTAGAGCAGGGCCCTTATGGCTACACCTTC. Its translation: CATSLEQGPYGYTF.

The chain has TRBV5-1 and TRBJ2-6, with TRBD2 matching 8 bases. V lost 0 bases and J lost 0; bases outside the gene matches: 5. Looked up from germline, CDR1 is SGHRS and CDR2 is YFSETQ. The CDR3 consists of 18 residues. As DNA, the CDR3 is TGCGCCAGCAGCTTGGGAGGCAGCGGGAGCTCTGGGGCCAACGTCCTGACTTTC. This translates into CASSLGGSGSSGANVLTF.

The chain uses TRBV6-2 or TRBV6-3 and TRBJ2-7; 8 nucleotides line up with TRBD1. This CDR3 region has 13 residues. V lost 3 bases to trimming and J lost 3 bases; unmatched junction nucleotides: 1. CDR1 MNHEY and CDR2 SVGEGT come from the germline V gene. The CDR3 DNA reads TGTGCCAGCAGTTATACAGGGGGCTACGAGCAGTACGTC. This translates into CASSYTGGYEQYV.